The clone carrying this T cell receptor beta chain appeared many times. The data were taken from a study of blood T cell repertoires in COVID-19. The germline gives CDR1 KGHSH, CDR2 LQKENI. There are 17 residues in the CDR3. V lost 3 bases and J 1 base, leaving 16 bases between the germline ends. The method was immunoSEQ multiplex PCR; TCRdb's version includes in-frame clones alone and lacks a portion of them. In the table there are 300,000 to 400,000 clones, roughly 87% of which are singletons. The chain uses TRBV18 and TRBJ2-1; D perhaps matches TRBD1 (7 bases). The receptor was isolated from a woman aged 30 to 39 who had recovered from COVID-19. The sample was PBMCs or T cells enriched from blood (not recorded which). The CDR3 DNA is TGTGCCAGCTCACCTGGAGGGGGCCGTGCGTCCTACAATGAGCAGTTCTTC. It yields the protein CASSPGGGRASYNEQFF.